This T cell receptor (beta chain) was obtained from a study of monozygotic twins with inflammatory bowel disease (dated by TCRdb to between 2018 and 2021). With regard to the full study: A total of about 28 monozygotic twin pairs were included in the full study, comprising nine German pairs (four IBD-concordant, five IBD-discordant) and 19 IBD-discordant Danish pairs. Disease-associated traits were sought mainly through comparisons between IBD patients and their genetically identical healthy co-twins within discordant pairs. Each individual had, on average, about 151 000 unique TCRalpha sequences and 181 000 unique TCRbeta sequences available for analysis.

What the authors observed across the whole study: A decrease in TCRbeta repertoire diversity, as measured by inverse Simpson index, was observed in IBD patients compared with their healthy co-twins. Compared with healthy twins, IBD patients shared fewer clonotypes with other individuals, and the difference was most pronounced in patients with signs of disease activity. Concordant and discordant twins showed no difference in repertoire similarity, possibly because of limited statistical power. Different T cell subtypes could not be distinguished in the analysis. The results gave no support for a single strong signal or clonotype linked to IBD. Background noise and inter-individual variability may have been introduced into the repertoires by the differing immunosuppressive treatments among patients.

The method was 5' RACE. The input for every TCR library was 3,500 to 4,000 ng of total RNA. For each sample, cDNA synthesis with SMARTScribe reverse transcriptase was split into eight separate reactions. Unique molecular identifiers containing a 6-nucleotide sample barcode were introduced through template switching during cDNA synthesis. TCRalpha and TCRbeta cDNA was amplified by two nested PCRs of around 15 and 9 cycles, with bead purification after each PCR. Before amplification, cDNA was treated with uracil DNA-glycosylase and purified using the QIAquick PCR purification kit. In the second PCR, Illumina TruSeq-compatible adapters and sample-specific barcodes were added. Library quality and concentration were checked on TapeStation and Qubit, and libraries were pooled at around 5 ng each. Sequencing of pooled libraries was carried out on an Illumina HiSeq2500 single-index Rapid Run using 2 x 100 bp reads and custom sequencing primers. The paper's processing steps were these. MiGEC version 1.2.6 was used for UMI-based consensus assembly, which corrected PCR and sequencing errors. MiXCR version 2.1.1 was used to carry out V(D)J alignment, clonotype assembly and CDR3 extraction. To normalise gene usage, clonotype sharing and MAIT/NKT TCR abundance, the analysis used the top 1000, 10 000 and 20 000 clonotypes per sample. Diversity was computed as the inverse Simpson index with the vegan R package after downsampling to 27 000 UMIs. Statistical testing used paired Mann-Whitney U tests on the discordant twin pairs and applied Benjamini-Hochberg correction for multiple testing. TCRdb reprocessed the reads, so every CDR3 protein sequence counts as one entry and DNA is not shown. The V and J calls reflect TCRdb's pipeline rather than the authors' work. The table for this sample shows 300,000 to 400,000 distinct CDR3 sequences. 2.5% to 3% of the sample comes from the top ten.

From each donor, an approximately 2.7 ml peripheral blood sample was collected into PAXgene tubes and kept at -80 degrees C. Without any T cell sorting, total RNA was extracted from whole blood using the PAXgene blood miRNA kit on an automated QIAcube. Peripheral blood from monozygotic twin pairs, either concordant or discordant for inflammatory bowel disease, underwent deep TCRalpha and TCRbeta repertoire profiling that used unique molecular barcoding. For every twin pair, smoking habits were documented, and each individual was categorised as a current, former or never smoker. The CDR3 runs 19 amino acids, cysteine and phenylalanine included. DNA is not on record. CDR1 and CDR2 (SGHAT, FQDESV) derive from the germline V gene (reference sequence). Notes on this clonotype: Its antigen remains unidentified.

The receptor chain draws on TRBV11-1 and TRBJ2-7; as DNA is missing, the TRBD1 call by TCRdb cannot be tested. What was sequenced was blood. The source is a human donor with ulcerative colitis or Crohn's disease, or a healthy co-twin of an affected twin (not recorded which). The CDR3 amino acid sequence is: CASSFPGTGGYPSWNEQYF.